Reported below is one TCR beta chain. Its specificity is unknown. Compared with germline, one end of the junction differs, possibly owing to a read error. Researchers used genomic DNA as the template to profile TCR beta VDJ and CDR3. One entry per CDR3 protein results from TCRdb running MiXCR on the reads. The repertoire holds hundreds of thousands of distinct CDR3 sequences, roughly 61% seen once, with roughly 1.2% in the top ten. The sequenced patients had an expansion of CD8+CD57+ cells seen by flow cytometry. This entry comes from a study of CD8+CD57+ T cells in acquired aplastic anemia. Study-wide findings and caveats: Between patients and controls, CD8+ Simpson's diversity did not vary significantly. Patients and controls had in common 25 to 35 CD8+ CDR3 sequences.

This sequence was found in a human donor with aplastic anemia. Material: sorted CD4+, CD8+, or CD8+CD57+ T cells (not recorded which) from PBMCs.

CDR3 sequence (DNA): TGTGTCAGCAGCCCCAGGGGTCACACTGAAGCTTTCTTT. This encodes CVSSPRGHTEAFF. This chain joins TRBV12-3 or TRBV12-4 and TRBJ1-1; perhaps TRBD1 as D (6 bases). CDR3 size: 13 residues.